This TCR beta chain was sequenced during a study of blood T cell repertoires in COVID-19. About the study: Sites in the United States, Italy and Spain provided acute and convalescent COVID-19 samples. T cells, B-cell-depleted T cells, or PBMCs provided the cDNA or gDNA that served as material.

Per the original methods: Estimates of nucleated cell counts were drawn from the amplification of reference gene primers. The assay was immunoSEQ multiplex PCR, and TCRdb's table has in-frame clones only and misses some. V and J calls and clone size are given by that table; D and trimming were obtained from the DNA. The sample includes approximately 240,000 clones, around 82% seen only once; the top ten take roughly 2.3%. This CDR3 is built from 17 residues. V lost 5 bases and J lost 3, with 23 bases in between. CDR1 SGHTA and CDR2 FQGNSA come from the germline V gene. This receptor was taken from a woman aged 60 to 75 with acute or convalescent COVID-19. This chain links TRBV7-2 with TRBJ2-7; TRBD1 might be the D (6 bases). The source material was peripheral blood. The CDR3 nucleotides are TGTGCCAGCAGCCTGGGGCAGGGGTCATTTGGGAACTACGAGCAGTACTTC. Protein sequence: CASSLGQGSFGNYEQYF.